These 2 T cell receptor beta chains were sequenced from one sample in a study of T-cell memory formation after mild COVID-19. MiXCR was run by TCRdb on the 5' RACE reads, yielding one entry per CDR3 protein. The sample records some 190,000 distinct CDR3 sequences, roughly 18% being singletons. Sequencing was done on a sample of PBMCs or a T cell subset sorted from them (not recorded which). The receptors derive from an adult woman who had mild COVID-19 (a few samples of this study predate the infection). Cell type and time point are not known.

This clonotype has a handful of counts. This chain joins TRBV5-1 and TRBJ2-7; TRBD1 matches 9 bases. V lost 4 bases, J lost 3 bases, and 2 bases stayed unmatched. In germline, CDR1 is SGHRS, CDR2 YFSETQ. The CDR3 has 13 amino acids. The CDR3, as DNA: TGCGCCAGCAGCACGGGACAGGGCTACGAGCAGTACTTC. Translation: CASSTGQGYEQYF.

The chain recombines TRBV5-6 with TRBJ1-4, with 9 bases fitting TRBD1. The J segment lost 7 bases and the V segment lost 3 bases, leaving 7 bases of the junction unmatched. The CDR3 totals 15 residues. Germline CDR1 is SGHDT and CDR2 is YYEEEE. The CDR3 DNA sequence: TGTGCCAGCAGCTCATCCGGGACAGGGCGTGAAAAACTGTTTTTT. Translated: CASSSSGTGREKLFF.